This is a list of T cell receptor beta chains from one sample in a study of cytomegalovirus exposure and HLA in healthy donors. Measured with immunoSEQ multiplex PCR; TCRdb has only the in-frame clones, and not every one. The sample yields roughly 130,000 clones, about three quarters seen once. Material for sequencing was PBMCs. The receptors come from a human donor in good health. Both conserved end residues are part of each CDR3. D genes are given only for firm matches. The size field is filled for only some rows; it gives once, few, many or a size class.

size,J,D,V,length,CDR3,DNA
NA,TRBJ2-3,NA,TRBV7-2,12,CASSLRRDTQYF,TGTGCCAGCAGCCTAAGGAGAGATACGCAGTATTTT
few,TRBJ1-1,NA,TRBV19,11,CASSWADEAFF,TGTGCCAGTAGTTGGGCAGATGAAGCTTTCTTT
NA,TRBJ2-2,TRBD2,TRBV19,16,CASKPLAGGRAGELFF,TGTGCCAGTAAACCCCTAGCGGGGGGGAGGGCCGGGGAGCTGTTTTTT
NA,TRBJ1-2,NA,TRBV15,14,CATSTTGNNYGYTF,TGTGCCACCAGCACCACGGGGAACAACTATGGCTACACCTTC
few,TRBJ2-3,NA,TRBV5-1,17,CASSPAAGFSHTDTQYF,TGCGCCAGCAGCCCCGCTGCAGGTTTCTCGCACACAGATACGCAGTATTTT
NA,TRBJ1-2,NA,TRBV29-1,12,CSVEDRGYGYTF,TGCAGCGTTGAAGATAGGGGTTATGGCTACACCTTC
NA,TRBJ1-1,NA,TRBV6-1,14,CASSDIRWGPEAFF,TGTGCCAGCAGTGATATCAGGTGGGGCCCTGAAGCTTTCTTT
NA,TRBJ2-7,TRBD1,TRBV11-2,14,CASSLGTGVYEQYF,TGTGCCAGCAGCTTGGGGACAGGGGTATACGAGCAGTACTTC
NA,TRBJ1-3,NA,TRBV28,17,CASSLMDGDPPGNTIYF,TGTGCCAGCAGTTTAATGGATGGAGACCCACCTGGAAACACCATATATTTT
NA,TRBJ2-1,TRBD2,TRBV27,15,CASSGPGLAYNEQFF,TGTGCCAGCAGCGGTCCGGGACTAGCGTACAATGAGCAGTTCTTC
NA,TRBJ2-5,NA,TRBV9,13,CASSMGTWETQYF,TGTGCCAGCAGTATGGGGACTTGGGAGACCCAGTACTTC
NA,TRBJ1-1,NA,TRBV6-5,12,CASSAGGTEAFF,TGTGCCAGCAGTGCCGGGGGCACTGAAGCTTTCTTT
NA,TRBJ2-5,TRBD2,TRBV5-1,17,CASSWTPGLAGQETQYF,TGCGCCAGCAGCTGGACCCCGGGACTAGCGGGCCAAGAGACCCAGTACTTC
once,TRBJ2-7,TRBD1,TRBV5-1,14,CASSLGTGAYEQYF,TGCGCCAGCAGCTTGGGGACAGGGGCCTACGAGCAGTACTTC
NA,TRBJ2-7,NA,TRBV19,15,CASSPTGDPLYEQYF,TGTGCCAGTAGTCCTACAGGAGACCCCCTCTACGAGCAGTACTTT
NA,TRBJ2-7,TRBD1,TRBV27,14,CASSPGGATYEQYF,TGTGCCAGCAGTCCAGGGGGCGCAACTTACGAGCAGTACTTC
NA,TRBJ2-7,NA,TRBV6-1,11,CASRTGFEQYF,TGTGCCAGCAGAACAGGTTTCGAGCAGTACTTC
NA,TRBJ1-6,TRBD1,TRBV5-6,16,CASSYETGQGNTPLHF,TGTGCCAGCAGCTACGAAACGGGACAGGGAAACACACCCCTCCACTTT
NA,TRBJ1-2,NA,TRBV19,14,CASSIGGEAYGYTF,TGTGCCAGTAGTATCGGCGGGGAGGCTTATGGCTACACCTTC
NA,TRBJ2-1,NA,TRBV4-1,17,CASSQVDMGLSYNEQFF,TGCGCCAGCAGCCAAGTCGACATGGGACTGAGTTACAATGAGCAGTTCTTC
few,TRBJ2-1,TRBD2,TRBV5-6,18,CASSSPGLAGAGYNEQFF,TGTGCCAGCAGCTCACCGGGACTAGCGGGCGCGGGTTACAATGAGCAGTTCTTC
NA,TRBJ2-5,TRBD2,TRBV28,13,CASAPGLGETQYF,TGTGCCAGCGCCCCGGGACTAGGGGAGACCCAGTACTTC
NA,TRBJ2-7,TRBD1,TRBV19,17,CASSMSSPAVRDRVRYF,TGTGCCAGTAGTATGTCTTCCCCGGCCGTCCGGGACAGGGTAAGGTACTTC
NA,TRBJ2-7,NA,TRBV19,13,CASSGSTIYEQYF,TGTGCCAGTAGTGGCAGTACGATCTACGAGCAGTACTTC